This T cell receptor beta chain was recorded in a study of blood T cells in healthy people across ages. Ranging in age from about 6 to 90, the donors were healthy Caucasian individuals from Russia. About 10 milliliters of peripheral blood were drawn from each donor into EDTA-treated tubes. A second PCR of about 7 to 12 cycles used a sample-barcoded 5' primer and a J-beta primer mix. TCRdb reprocessed the 5' RACE reads with MiXCR, giving one entry per CDR3 protein. The table has hundreds of thousands of distinct CDR3 sequences, more than 20% seen once; the top ten hold just under 9.5%. Study outcomes and limitations: Whereas aged donors had fewer naive CD4+ cells, long-lived donors had more of them and higher diversity.

This clonotype came up a few times. Its antigen is still unknown. The CDR3 has 15 amino acids. V was pared by 4 bases and J by 8 bases, with 4 bases of the junction left unmatched. The germline CDR1 and CDR2 sequences are MGHDK and SYGVNS. These data also featured in a second study, about T cells of mothers and their children.

Sequencing input: blood. The rearrangement joins TRBV25-1 to TRBJ1-6, with 11 bases lining up with TRBD1. The TCR sequence derives from a boy between 10 and 17 years old in good health. CDR3 in amino acids: CASSGTGGTDSPLHF. The CDR3 coding sequence is TGTGCCAGCAGTGGGACAGGGGGCACGGATTCACCCCTCCACTTT.